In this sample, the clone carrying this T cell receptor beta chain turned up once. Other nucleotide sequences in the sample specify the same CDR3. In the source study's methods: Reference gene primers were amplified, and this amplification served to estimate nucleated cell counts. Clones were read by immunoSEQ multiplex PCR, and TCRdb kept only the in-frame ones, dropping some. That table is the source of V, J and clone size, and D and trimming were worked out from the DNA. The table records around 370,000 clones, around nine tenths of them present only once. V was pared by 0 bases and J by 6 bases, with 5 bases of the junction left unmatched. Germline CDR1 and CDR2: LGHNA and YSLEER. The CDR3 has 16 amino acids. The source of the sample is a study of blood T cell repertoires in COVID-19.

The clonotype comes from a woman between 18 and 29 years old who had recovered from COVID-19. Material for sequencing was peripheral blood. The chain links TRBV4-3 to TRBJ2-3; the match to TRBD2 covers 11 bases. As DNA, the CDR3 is TGCGCCAGCAGCCAAGACCTAGCGGGAGGACCGGATACGCAGTATTTT. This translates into CASSQDLAGGPDTQYF.